Described below is a single T cell receptor (beta chain) sequence and its context. The authors sequenced patients whose flow cytometry had shown CD8+CD57+ cell expansion. All patients had severe acquired aplastic anemia. The germline V gene has CDR1 SGDLS and CDR2 YYNGEE. The ends were cut back, 3 bases at V and 4 bases at J, with 10 bases in the middle. This CDR3 has 13 amino acids. Using genomic DNA as the template, TCR beta VDJ and CDR3 profiling was carried out. Each CDR3 protein gets one entry after TCRdb re-called the reads with MiXCR. The sample lists approximately 190,000 distinct CDR3 sequences; just under 50% were seen once. The sample originates from a study of CD8+CD57+ T cells in acquired aplastic anemia. Study-wide context: DNA recovered from sorted CD4+ and CD8+ cells had a mean of approximately 3 ug.

The receptor was derived from a human donor with aplastic anemia. The rearrangement links TRBV9 to TRBJ1-2; D remains unclear. The sample comprised sorted CD4+, CD8+, or CD8+CD57+ T cells (not recorded which) from PBMCs. As DNA, the CDR3 is TGTGCCAGCAGCGCCCCCCCCCTCTATGGCTACACCTTC. It is translated as CASSAPPLYGYTF.